Sequencing of this T cell receptor beta chain was carried out in a study of cytomegalovirus exposure and HLA in healthy donors. Study-wide points: The authors listed around 150 TCR beta chains as cytomegalovirus-associated. Earlier analysis looked at TCR beta V segments, and most were productive about 87% or about 30% of the time. 87-base-pair reads could not separate some V segments, including TRBV6-2 and TRBV6-3.

Trimming shortened V by 0 bases and J by 2 bases, and 9 bases separated the two germline ends. The CDR3 extends over 15 amino acids. CDR1 is SGHRS and CDR2 is YFSETQ in the germline V gene. PCR involved 60 Vbeta and 13 Jbeta primers. Profiled with immunoSEQ multiplex PCR; TCRdb holds only in-frame clones, not every one. The repertoire holds 100,000 to 150,000 clones, 75% to 90% seen once, with 7.5% to 9.5% in the top ten. Worth noting for this clone: The antigen remains unidentified.

This TCR was sampled from a man aged 30-40 years in good health and CMV-seropositive. Sample: PBMCs. The chain employs TRBV5-1 and TRBJ2-1; D not resolved. The CDR3 loop is CASSLVGPTYNEQFF. For the CDR3, the DNA is TGCGCCAGCAGCTTGGTGGGCCCCACCTACAATGAGCAGTTCTTC. The full variable domain, completed using reference TRBV5-1 and TRBJ2-1, is KAGVTQTPRYLIKTRGQQVTLSCSPISGHRSVSWYQQTPGQGLQFLFEYFSETQRNKGNFPGRFSGRQFSNSRSEMNVSTLELGDSALYLCASSLVGPTYNEQFFGPGTRLTVL.